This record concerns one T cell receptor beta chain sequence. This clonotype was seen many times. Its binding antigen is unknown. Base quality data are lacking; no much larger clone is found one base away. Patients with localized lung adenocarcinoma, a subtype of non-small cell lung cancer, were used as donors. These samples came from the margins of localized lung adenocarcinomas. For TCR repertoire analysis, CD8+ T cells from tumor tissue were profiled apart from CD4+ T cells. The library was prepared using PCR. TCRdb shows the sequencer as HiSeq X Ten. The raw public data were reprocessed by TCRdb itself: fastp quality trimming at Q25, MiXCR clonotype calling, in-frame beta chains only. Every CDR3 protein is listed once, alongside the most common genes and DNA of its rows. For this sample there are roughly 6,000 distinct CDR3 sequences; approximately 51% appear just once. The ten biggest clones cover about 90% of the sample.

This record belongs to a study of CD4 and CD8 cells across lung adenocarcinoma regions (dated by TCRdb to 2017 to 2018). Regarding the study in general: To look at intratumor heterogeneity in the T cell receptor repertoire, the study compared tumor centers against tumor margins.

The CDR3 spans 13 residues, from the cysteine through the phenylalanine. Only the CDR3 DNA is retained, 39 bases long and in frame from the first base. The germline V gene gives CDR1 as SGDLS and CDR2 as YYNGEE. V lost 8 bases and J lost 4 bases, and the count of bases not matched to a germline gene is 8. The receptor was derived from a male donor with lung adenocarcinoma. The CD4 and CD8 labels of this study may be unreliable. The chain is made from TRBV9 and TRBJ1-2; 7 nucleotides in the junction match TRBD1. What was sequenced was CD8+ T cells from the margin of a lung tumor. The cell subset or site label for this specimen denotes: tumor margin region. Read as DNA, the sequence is TGTGCCAGTGACAGGGAAGGGGGCTATGGCTACACCTTC. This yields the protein CASDREGGYGYTF.